This TCR beta chain stems from a study of T cell responses to AZD1222 COVID-19 vaccine (dated by TCRdb to the early 2020s). Regarding the study in general: AZD1222 recipients with second doses at about 4 weeks or about 12 weeks were pooled, because spike-specific TCR depth and breadth did not differ between schedules. A total of 233 trial participants underwent TCR sequencing, of whom 207 had received two doses of AZD1222 and around 26 had received two doses of the MenACWY control vaccine. Trial participants were enrolled by age into subgroups of 18-55, 56-69 and 70-plus years, and around 150, 29 and 61 TCR-sequenced participants, respectively, were included in these subgroups. What the authors observed across the whole study: CD4 TCRs associated with the vaccine covered the entire spike protein, and the dominant responses were in regions 160-218 and 743-854. No day 14 peak-response samples were available, so repertoires were characterized only after the peak T cell response. Reportedly, close to half of the unique spike-specific TCRs recognized epitopes lying outside the regions that are mutated in the B.1.351 and B.1.1.7 variants. Conclusions about previously exposed vaccinees are limited, since just five or six AZD1222 recipients were seropositive for SARS-CoV-2 at baseline. In the small 56-69-year group, the increase in depth fell short of significance, most likely because of low power. Participants were mostly white British and included more females than males, and it was suggested by the authors that clonal diversity may have been underestimated. Spike-specific TCR breadth and depth rose significantly after two AZD1222 doses compared with day 0 and with MenACWY recipients.

The CDR3 regions of human TCRbeta chains were analyzed by immunosequencing. Per the original workflow: Repertoire TCRs were checked for matches against a reference library of SARS-CoV-2-specific TCRs that had been generated using the MIRA antigen-specificity platform. Breadth was defined as the fraction of unique TCRs that were SARS-CoV-2-associated, and depth was defined as the fraction of total T cells that were SARS-CoV-2-associated. Using the MIRA data, every spike-specific TCR was mapped to the spike region that the TCR reacted to and assigned to either a CD4 or a CD8 class. Log10-transformed breadth and depth values were compared by one-way ANOVA with Sidak's multiple comparisons tests. TCRdb took over this immuneACCESS table, retaining in-frame rearrangements with V and J assigned. Such tables are incomplete; in checked studies, under half of the missing clones stem from an unresolved V gene, and the remainder is unexplained. For V, J and clone size, that table is used; D and trimming come from the DNA. The sample table contains around 130,000 clones; only one count was recorded for roughly 93% of them. About 3% of the sample lies in the top ten.

V gives up 2 bases and J gives up 0 bases, and the segment between their germline ends measures 17 bases. The CDR3, cysteine through phenylalanine, is 19 amino acids long. The kept DNA is CDR3 alone, 57 bases in frame from the first base. From the germline V gene, CDR1 is SGHVS and CDR2 is FQNEAQ. Read against the paper, the sample's time point label means: baseline before first vaccination. Vaccinee samples came from UK trials COV001 and COV002, including a single-blind randomized controlled phase 2/3 trial of AZD1222 (ChAdOx1 nCoV-19) in healthy adults. For TCRbeta chain sequencing, PBMC samples from trial participants were taken at day 0 and at day 28 after the second dose. Regarding this clone: It lacks a known antigen. Base qualities are not provided; no much larger clone lies one nucleotide away.

The chain uses TRBV7-8 and TRBJ1-6, with the identity of the D gene unclear. Sequenced here: peripheral blood, sampled on day 0 of AZD1222 vaccination. The clonotype originates from an adult in good health. CDR3 sequence: CASSLMNRGHSSYNSPLHF. The nucleotides are TGTGCCAGCAGCTTAATGAACCGTGGGCATAGCTCCTATAATTCACCCCTCCACTTT. Reference TRBV7-8 and TRBJ1-6 genes cover what lies past the CDR3, so the full variable domain is GAGVSQSPRYKVAKRGQDVALRCDPISGHVSLFWYQQALGQGPEFLTYFQNEAQLDKSGLPSDRFFAERPEGSVSTLKIQRTQQEDSAVYLCASSLMNRGHSSYNSPLHFGNGTRLTVT.